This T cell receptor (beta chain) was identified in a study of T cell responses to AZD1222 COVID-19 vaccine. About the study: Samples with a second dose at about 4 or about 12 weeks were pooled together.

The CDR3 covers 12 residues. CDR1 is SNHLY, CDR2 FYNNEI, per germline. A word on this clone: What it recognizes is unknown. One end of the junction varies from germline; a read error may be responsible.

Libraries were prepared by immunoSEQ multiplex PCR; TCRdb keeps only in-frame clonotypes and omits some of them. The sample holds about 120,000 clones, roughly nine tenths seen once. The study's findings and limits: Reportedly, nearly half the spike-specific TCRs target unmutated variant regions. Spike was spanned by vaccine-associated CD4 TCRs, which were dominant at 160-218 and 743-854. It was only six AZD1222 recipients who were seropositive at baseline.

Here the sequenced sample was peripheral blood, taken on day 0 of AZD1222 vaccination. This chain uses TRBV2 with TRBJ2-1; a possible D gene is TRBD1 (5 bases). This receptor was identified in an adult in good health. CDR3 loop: CASREDSNEQFF. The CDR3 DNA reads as TGTGCCAGCAGGGAAGACAGTAATGAGCAGTTCTTC.